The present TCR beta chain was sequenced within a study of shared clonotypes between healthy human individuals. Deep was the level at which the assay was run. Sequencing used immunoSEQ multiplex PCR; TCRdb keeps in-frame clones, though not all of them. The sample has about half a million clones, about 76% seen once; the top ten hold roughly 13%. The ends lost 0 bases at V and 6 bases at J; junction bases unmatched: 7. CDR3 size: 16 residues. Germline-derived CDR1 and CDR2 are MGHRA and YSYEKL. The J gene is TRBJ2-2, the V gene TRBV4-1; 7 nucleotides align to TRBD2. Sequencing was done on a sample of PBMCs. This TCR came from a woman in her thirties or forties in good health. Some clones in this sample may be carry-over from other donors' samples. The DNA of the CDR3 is TGCGCCAGCAGCCAAGAGATCACTAGCGAGGCCGGGGAGCTGTTTTTT. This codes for CASSQEITSEAGELFF.